A selection of T cell receptor beta chains follows, all from one sample in a study of cytomegalovirus exposure and HLA in healthy donors. The data were produced by immunoSEQ multiplex PCR, yet TCRdb's version contains in-frame clones alone and is incomplete. The sample holds approximately 170,000 clones, 74% seen once. Sequences were obtained from PBMCs. Receptor source: a young woman in good health and CMV-seropositive. CDR3s include the opening cysteine and the closing phenylalanine or tryptophan. The D gene is left open where the match is weak. Not all rows give a size; the values are once, few, many and, for expanded clones, a class.

size,V,D,J,CDR3,DNA
NA,TRBV11-2,NA,TRBJ2-1,CASSSGLLGANEQFF,TGTGCCAGCAGCTCGGGACTCCTCGGGGCAAATGAGCAGTTCTTC
NA,TRBV6-1,NA,TRBJ2-5,CASTDYRGFETQYF,TGTGCCAGCACGGATTATCGAGGGTTTGAGACCCAGTACTTC
NA,TRBV7-7,TRBD1,TRBJ2-7,CASSVGTDYEQYF,TGTGCTAGCAGCGTCGGGACAGACTACGAGCAGTACTTC
few,TRBV6-1,NA,TRBJ1-5,CASSEGRGATQPQHF,TGTGCCAGCAGTGAAGGGCGGGGGGCAACTCAGCCCCAGCATTTT
NA,TRBV27,TRBD1,TRBJ2-7,CASTSGQGLYEQYF,TGTGCCAGCACCTCGGGACAGGGACTCTACGAGCAGTACTTC
NA,TRBV28,NA,TRBJ1-1,CASSLAIWNTEAFF,TGTGCCAGCAGTTTAGCTATCTGGAACACTGAAGCTTTCTTT
NA,TRBV5-1,NA,TRBJ1-5,CASSLDRGNQPQHF,TGCGCCAGCAGCTTGGACAGGGGCAATCAGCCCCAGCATTTT
NA,TRBV5-1,TRBD2,TRBJ2-1,CASSPGGTIYNEQFF,TGCGCCAGCAGCCCGGGGGGGACAATCTACAATGAGCAGTTCTTC
NA,TRBV28,NA,TRBJ2-7,CASSLRFWDKTYEQYF,TGTGCCAGCAGTTTAAGGTTCTGGGACAAAACCTACGAGCAGTACTTC
NA,TRBV7-9,TRBD1,TRBJ2-7,CSSSFPGGHEQYF,TGTTCCAGCAGCTTTCCAGGGGGCCACGAGCAGTACTTC
NA,TRBV11-3,NA,TRBJ2-7,CASSQRGDNYEQYF,TGTGCCAGCAGCCAGAGAGGGGACAACTACGAGCAGTACTTC
NA,TRBV7-7,TRBD2,TRBJ2-7,CASSLGPRLAGIYEQYF,TGTGCTAGCAGCTTAGGCCCCCGACTAGCGGGTATCTACGAGCAGTACTTC
NA,TRBV4-1,NA,TRBJ1-1,CASSFSGGDIEAFF,TGCGCCAGCAGCTTTTCGGGGGGGGACATTGAAGCTTTCTTT
NA,TRBV5-1,TRBD2,TRBJ2-7,CASSAGGRYEQYF,TGCGCCAGCAGCGCGGGAGGGCGTTACGAGCAGTACTTC
NA,TRBV14,NA,TRBJ2-7,CASSQANRVYEQYF,TGTGCCAGCAGCCAAGCCAACAGGGTGTACGAGCAGTACTTC
NA,TRBV19,NA,TRBJ2-7,CASSQNYEQYF,TGTGCCAGTAGTCAAAATTACGAGCAGTACTTC
NA,TRBV18,NA,TRBJ2-7,CASSRNGGPDEQYF,TGTGCCAGCTCCCGAAACGGGGGGCCGGACGAGCAGTACTTC
NA,TRBV30,TRBD1,TRBJ2-2,CAWDTRDRGRLVKSGELFF,TGTGCCTGGGACACCCGGGACAGGGGTCGGCTAGTCAAGTCCGGGGAGCTGTTTTTT
NA,TRBV19,NA,TRBJ2-7,CASSITITYEQYF,TGTGCCAGTAGTATCACAATAACCTACGAGCAGTACTTC
NA,TRBV28,NA,TRBJ2-1,CASRDPGLPKNEQFF,TGTGCCAGCAGGGACCCGGGACTCCCGAAGAATGAGCAGTTCTTC
NA,TRBV27,NA,TRBJ2-7,CASSLSEGFEQYF,TGTGCCAGCAGTTTATCCGAGGGTTTCGAGCAGTACTTC
few,TRBV13,TRBD1,TRBJ1-2,CASRLDRQGGYTF,TGTGCCAGCAGATTGGACAGGCAAGGAGGTTACACCTTC
once,TRBV5-4,TRBD2,TRBJ2-1,CASSARDYPKDEQFF,TGTGCCAGCAGCGCCCGGGACTACCCCAAGGATGAGCAGTTCTTC
NA,TRBV5-1,NA,TRBJ1-1,CASSLQGRRTEAFF,TGCGCCAGCAGCTTGCAGGGGCGGAGGACTGAAGCTTTCTTT
NA,TRBV6-7,NA,TRBJ2-1,CASSYGVPGLAYNEQFF,TGTGCCAGCAGTTACGGGGTGCCGGGACTGGCATACAATGAGCAGTTCTTC
NA,TRBV10-2,NA,TRBJ1-2,CASSGDRTRGYTF,TGCGCCAGCAGTGGAGACAGAACGCGTGGCTACACCTTC
NA,TRBV7-9,TRBD1,TRBJ2-1,CASSRWTGSMDEQFF,TGTGCCAGCAGCCGTTGGACAGGTTCCATGGATGAGCAGTTCTTC
NA,TRBV11-2,TRBD2,TRBJ2-5,CASSRGVGETQYF,TGTGCCAGCAGCCGGGGGGTGGGAGAGACCCAGTACTTC
NA,TRBV4-2,NA,TRBJ2-1,CASSQGEGNYNEQFF,TGTGCCAGCAGCCAAGGTGAGGGTAACTACAATGAGCAGTTCTTC
NA,TRBV7-7,TRBD1,TRBJ2-2,CASSPTGGIPGELFF,TGTGCTAGCAGCCCGACAGGGGGCATCCCCGGGGAGCTGTTTTTT
NA,TRBV4-1,NA,TRBJ2-2,CASSLRGNGELFF,TGCGCCAGCAGCCTTAGGGGTAACGGGGAGCTGTTTTTT
NA,TRBV28,NA,TRBJ2-7,CASSRRGTSSYEQYF,TGTGCCAGCAGTCGAAGGGGAACCAGCTCCTACGAGCAGTACTTC
NA,TRBV11-2,NA,TRBJ2-7,CASSLAGQSSYEQYF,TGTGCCAGCAGCTTAGCAGGGCAGAGCTCCTACGAGCAGTACTTC
NA,TRBV7-6,NA,TRBJ2-5,CASSFRHGETQYF,TGTGCCAGCAGCTTTAGGCACGGGGAGACCCAGTACTTC
NA,TRBV5-6,NA,TRBJ2-7,CASSFQGGNEQYF,TGTGCCAGCAGCTTCCAGGGCGGGAACGAGCAGTACTTC
once,TRBV11-2,TRBD1,TRBJ1-1,CASSSPQGAVHTEAFF,TGTGCCAGCAGCTCTCCACAGGGGGCAGTCCACACTGAAGCTTTCTTT
NA,TRBV6-5,TRBD2,TRBJ2-1,CASSRGLAGVSEQFF,TGTGCCAGCAGTCGGGGACTAGCGGGAGTCAGTGAGCAGTTCTTC
once,TRBV30,TRBD1,TRBJ1-2,CAWSLRGTGDSDGYTF,TGTGCCTGGAGTCTTCGTGGGACAGGGGATTCCGATGGCTACACCTTC
NA,TRBV13,NA,TRBJ2-3,CASSLGGGSTDTQYF,TGTGCCAGCAGCTTAGGAGGGGGAAGCACAGATACGCAGTATTTT
NA,TRBV5-4,NA,TRBJ2-6,CASSLGHPDSTGANVLTF,TGTGCCAGCAGCTTGGGACACCCTGATTCGACAGGGGCCAACGTCCTGACTTTC
NA,TRBV6-1,NA,TRBJ2-7,CASRPSASYEQYF,TGTGCCAGCAGACCTAGCGCTAGCTACGAGCAGTACTTC